The rows below give T cell receptor beta chains drawn from one sample of a study of lymphopenia after photon versus proton radiotherapy. Sequencing used immunoSEQ multiplex PCR; TCRdb keeps in-frame clones, though not all of them. The data contain 75,000 to 90,000 clones, over 70% of them singletons. The sequencing used peripheral blood, collected from a patient treated with proton-based radiotherapy. All receptors come from a man in his 60s with pancreatic cancer. Each CDR3 is given with its conserved first and last residue.

cdr3_aa j_call v_call
CTSSQARTGAHATEAFF TRBJ1-1 TRBV1
CASSDPRVSNQPQHF TRBJ1-5 TRBV6-1
CASSRAHEQYF TRBJ2-7 TRBV6-5
CASSTPSGSNYNEQFF TRBJ2-1 TRBV27
CASSYPGFGQPQHF TRBJ1-5 TRBV6-6
CASSLSGTGGTKNIQYF TRBJ2-4 TRBV5-1
CASREWTSNQPQHF TRBJ1-5 TRBV28
CASSINVAGELFF TRBJ2-2 TRBV19
CASSRDENTGELFF TRBJ2-2 TRBV4-1
CAWSGQFHTEAFF TRBJ1-1 TRBV30
CASSSINSRFTYEQYF TRBJ2-7 TRBV28
CASSSIQNTDTQYF TRBJ2-3 TRBV5-1
CASSLVPEETQYF TRBJ2-5 TRBV5-1
CASSPGGPQHF TRBJ1-5 TRBV28
CASSLDRAETQYF TRBJ2-5 TRBV7-9
CASSPSTSGPLSEQYF TRBJ2-7 TRBV4-1
CASLVLNWVNTEAFF TRBJ1-1 TRBV5-6
CASSALLAGGYEQYF TRBJ2-7 TRBV6-6
CASSLEARSYGYTF TRBJ1-2 TRBV7-9
CASVKGSPYEQYF TRBJ2-7 TRBV28
CASGPRAAGTDTQYF TRBJ2-3 TRBV27
CASSLDRGGTEAFF TRBJ1-1 TRBV7-3
CASSRPGTGGEKLFF TRBJ1-4 TRBV19
CASSYLAGAGYEQYF TRBJ2-7 TRBV6-5
CASSDRGPSTDTQYF TRBJ2-3 TRBV7-8
CASGRVLDTGELFF TRBJ2-2 TRBV27
CASSFASRTFF TRBJ2-1 TRBV7-9
CAGEGYNEQFF TRBJ2-1 TRBV19
CASSFDRGTGELFF TRBJ2-2 TRBV11-3
CASSLVAGSYEQYF TRBJ2-7 TRBV5-5
CASSGTQETQYF TRBJ2-5 TRBV7-9
CASSVGTGGNTEAFF TRBJ1-1 TRBV9
CASSAGHPNTEAFF TRBJ1-1 TRBV5-1
CASSRLAGDSRDTQYF TRBJ2-3 TRBV19
CASSLGREEFYEQYF TRBJ2-7 TRBV5-4
CSVEGPPPDEQYF TRBJ2-7 TRBV29-1
CASSPRAQEGYTF TRBJ1-2 TRBV5-6
CASSLGLGGRAHEQYF TRBJ2-7 TRBV5-6
CASRRRVTTDTQYF TRBJ2-3 TRBV2
CASSSSRGLSQPQHF TRBJ1-5 TRBV28
CASSYSVVAGPREQFF TRBJ2-1 TRBV6-5
CAWSGGRTETQYF TRBJ2-5 TRBV30
CASSPFTDTQYF TRBJ2-3 TRBV18
CAWKGTGRLQYF TRBJ2-3 TRBV30
CASTNLRTGELFF TRBJ2-2 TRBV28
CASSTSSGSVADTQYF TRBJ2-3 TRBV19
CASSRGDRIYNEQFF TRBJ2-1 TRBV6-1
CASSLSPTLSVNEQFF TRBJ2-1 TRBV27
CASVSGLAGIYEQYF TRBJ2-7 TRBV5-5
CASSPSLGGYEQYF TRBJ2-7 TRBV27
CASSPNRHRGGYEQYF TRBJ2-7 TRBV11-2
CASNRGAGGRETQYF TRBJ2-5 TRBV5-1
CAILGASNYGYTF TRBJ1-2 TRBV10-3
CAWSSSYEQYF TRBJ2-7 TRBV30
CASSQVPSVNEQFF TRBJ2-1 TRBV4-1
CAWSSVGNYGYTF TRBJ1-2 TRBV30
CAISELTDSYEQYF TRBJ2-7 TRBV10-3
CASSLSGGLNEQFF TRBJ2-1 TRBV7-3
CSAGLAGSYEQYF TRBJ2-7 TRBV6-1